The 12 T cell receptor beta chains listed next were all sequenced from one sample in a study of cytomegalovirus exposure and HLA in healthy donors. The PCR had 60 Vbeta and 13 Jbeta primers. TCRdb keeps only in-frame clones here, not all; method: immunoSEQ multiplex PCR. The top ten clones hold roughly 2.9% of a sample with 130,000 to 150,000 clones, 75% to 90% of them seen once. Source material: PBMCs. These receptors all stem from a woman between 25 and 40 years old in good health and CMV-seronegative.

The chain has TRBV7-8 and TRBJ1-2; 9 bases align to TRBD1. CDR1 SGHVS and CDR2 FQNEAQ come from the germline V gene. V shed 5 bases and J 4 bases; nucleotides not matched to a gene: 11. The CDR3 is made up of 16 amino acids. In DNA form, the CDR3 reads TGTGCCAGCAGCCTCCACCGGGACAGGGAAGGCTATGGCTACACCTTC. Protein: CASSLHRDREGYGYTF.

The table lists this clone with a few counts. The chain carries TRBV6-5 and TRBJ2-3; 10 positions agree with TRBD2. V shed 2 bases and J 6 bases; nucleotides not matched to a gene: 2. The CDR3 runs 14 residues. Germline CDR1 and CDR2: MNHEY and SVGAGI. CDR3 nucleotide sequence: TGTGCCAGCAGTTACCGTAGCGGGAGGGATACGCAGTATTTT. It codes for CASSYRSGRDTQYF.

Turning to this clone: One end of the junction does not line up with germline, which may come from a read error. The chain has TRBV6-5 and TRBJ1-6, with 8 positions matching TRBD1. Germline-derived CDR1 and CDR2 are MNHEY and SVGAGI. The CDR3 length is 14 residues. The CDR3 reads CAGSFAGGSWALHF. The CDR3, as DNA: TGTGCCGGCAGTTTCGCAGGGGGCAGCTGGGCCCTCCACTTT.

The chain is built from TRBV19 and TRBJ2-7, with 8 bases aligning to TRBD1. The CDR3 totals 16 residues. V was clipped by 7 bases and J by 6 bases; unmatched bases: 17. Per the germline V gene, CDR1 is LNHDA and CDR2 is SQIVND (reference sequence). CDR3 coding DNA: TGTGCCAGTACTCCACAAATAGGACAGGGTTCCCCCGAGCAGTACTTC. It yields the protein CASTPQIGQGSPEQYF.

About this clone: Mismatch with germline at one junction end may stem from a read error. The chain joins TRBV7-9 to TRBJ1-2; 11 bases fit TRBD1. CDR1 is SEHNR and CDR2 is FQNEAQ in the germline V gene (reference sequence). The CDR3 consists of 12 residues. CDR3: CASSPGQGATIF. CDR3 DNA sequence: TGTGCCAGCAGCCCCGGACAGGGGGCGACGATCTTC.

V is TRBV5-6 and J is TRBJ2-5; TRBD1 matches 8 bases. This CDR3 contains 14 residues. The V segment lost 0 bases and the J segment 5 bases; nucleotides outside the gene matches: 3. Per the germline V gene, CDR1 is SGHDT and CDR2 is YYEEEE. The CDR3 nucleotides are TGTGCCAGCAGCTTGGTGCAGGGGGCTGAGACCCAGTACTTC. Its protein is CASSLVQGAETQYF.

The rearrangement uses TRBV6-5 and TRBJ2-2, with D perhaps matching TRBD2 (5 bases). V was pared by 0 bases and J by 5 bases, with 10 bases between. The germline CDR1 and CDR2 sequences are MNHEY and SVGAGI. The length of the CDR3 is 15 residues. DNA for the CDR3: TGTGCCAGCAGTTACTCGAATGGCGGGACCGGGGAGCTGTTTTTT. It is translated as CASSYSNGGTGELFF.

The chain joins TRBV6-1 to TRBJ2-1; a weak D match, TRBD2 (5 bases). Germline V gives CDR1 MNHNS, CDR2 SASEGT. This CDR3 contains 13 residues. The V and J ends lost 5 bases and 6 bases respectively, with 11 bases between them. CDR3 residues: CASSPAAGNEQFF. CDR3 sequence (DNA): TGTGCCAGCAGTCCTGCCGCGGGCAATGAGCAGTTCTTC.

This chain connects TRBV5-6 to TRBJ2-1; a possible D gene is TRBD2 (6 bases). Germline V gene sequence: CDR1 SGHDT, CDR2 YYEEEE. This CDR3 is 13 amino acids long. V gave up 5 bases and J gave up 5 bases, with 11 bases separating them. CDR3 residues: CASSTGGNNEQFF. CDR3 DNA: TGTGCCAGCAGTACCGGAGGGAACAATGAGCAGTTCTTC. The variable domain in full, with the rest retrieved from reference TRBV5-6 and TRBJ2-1, is DAGVTQSPTHLIKTRGQQVTLRCSPKSGHDTVSWYQQALGQGPQFIFQYYEEEERQRGNFPDRFSGHQFPNYSSELNVNALLLGDSALYLCASSTGGNNEQFFGPGTRLTVL.

The chain employs TRBV6-4 and TRBJ2-2; TRBD2 matches at 10 bases. Germline-derived CDR1 and CDR2 are MRHNA and SNTAGT. The CDR3 runs to 15 residues. V gave up 6 bases and J gave up 6 bases; unmatched junction bases: 7. The CDR3 DNA reads TGTGCCAGCAGCCAACAAAGCGGGAGGGCCGGGGAGCTGTTTTTT. Its translation: CASSQQSGRAGELFF.

This chain uses TRBV2 with TRBJ1-4; D gene unclear. CDR3 length: 15 residues. Between the trimmed V and J ends, which lost 3 bases and 4 bases, there was a span of 12 bases. CDR1 is SNHLY, CDR2 FYNNEI, per germline. DNA for the CDR3: TGTGCCAGCAGTGATAGCTTGGGAGGTAATGAAAAACTGTTTTTT. This gives the protein CASSDSLGGNEKLFF. Drawing the rest from reference TRBV2 and TRBJ1-4, the complete variable domain is EPEVTQTPSHQVTQMGQEVILRCVPISNHLYFYWYRQILGQKVEFLVSFYNNEISEKSEIFDDQFSVERPDGSNFTLKIRSTKLEDSAMYFCASSDSLGGNEKLFFGSGTQLSVL.

The chain carries TRBV5-4 and TRBJ1-1; tentative D call: TRBD1 (6 bases). Trimming pared 4 bases from V and 7 bases from J, leaving 14 bases between. This CDR3 contains 13 residues. Germline V gives CDR1 SGHNT, CDR2 YYREEE (reference sequence). The chain's CDR3 is CASSPHLQGEAFF. CDR3 nucleotide sequence: TGTGCCAGCAGCCCACACCTACAGGGTGAAGCTTTCTTT.